The table lists the clone carrying this T cell receptor beta chain with a few counts. The table came from immunoSEQ multiplex PCR; TCRdb's copy has only in-frame clones and leaves some out. In the table there are roughly 400,000 clones, approximately 85% of which are singletons. The record originates from a study of blood T cell repertoires in COVID-19. CDR3 length: 14 amino acids. V was clipped by 5 bases and J by 4 bases; unmatched bases: 5. Germline V gives CDR1 LNHDA, CDR2 SQIVND (reference sequence). The sequence derives from a woman between 35 and 50 years old with acute COVID-19. The genes are TRBV19 and TRBJ1-5, with 7 bases that match TRBD1. The sample consisted of PBMCs or T cells enriched from blood (not recorded which). The CDR3 region is CASSWSGQNQPQHF. The DNA for the CDR3 is TGTGCCAGTAGTTGGTCGGGACAGAATCAGCCCCAGCATTTT.